These T cell receptor beta chains were read from a single sample in a study of blood T cell repertoires in COVID-19. Generated by immunoSEQ multiplex PCR, the TCRdb table keeps only in-frame clones and is missing some. The top ten hold under 11% of the sample, which has over 300,000 clones, about nine tenths seen once. Source material: PBMCs or T cells enriched from blood (not recorded which). The receptors derive from a woman aged 18-29 years who had recovered from COVID-19. Both conserved end residues are part of each CDR3.

v_call: TRBV18; cdr3_length: 16; j_call: TRBJ2-3; cdr3_aa: CASSPPGQGATDTQYF
v_call: TRBV4-1; cdr3_length: 18; j_call: TRBJ1-5; cdr3_aa: CASSQDALAARRNQPQHF
v_call: TRBV7-8; cdr3_length: 18; j_call: TRBJ2-1; cdr3_aa: CASSLDRTSGWIHNEQFF
v_call: TRBV10-3; cdr3_length: 16; j_call: TRBJ1-3; cdr3_aa: CAISGAPRGVGNTIYF
v_call: TRBV19; cdr3_length: 15; j_call: TRBJ1-1; cdr3_aa: CASSIFGHGGTEAFF
v_call: TRBV30; cdr3_length: 15; j_call: TRBJ2-7; cdr3_aa: CAWSVLRAISYEQYF
v_call: TRBV10-3; cdr3_length: 13; j_call: TRBJ1-2; cdr3_aa: CAISTPGGGGYTF
v_call: TRBV5-1; cdr3_length: 15; j_call: TRBJ1-6; cdr3_aa: CASSLAGQGRSPLHF
v_call: TRBV18; cdr3_length: 16; j_call: TRBJ2-1; cdr3_aa: CASSPQGQGAGHEQFF
v_call: TRBV13; cdr3_length: 16; j_call: TRBJ1-3; cdr3_aa: CASSTRPDSLGNTIYF
v_call: TRBV3-1/TRBV3-2; cdr3_length: 14; j_call: TRBJ1-1; cdr3_aa: CASSQTGGAGEAFF
v_call: TRBV4-1; cdr3_length: 16; j_call: TRBJ1-1; cdr3_aa: CASRPQPLNMNTEAFF
v_call: TRBV4-1; cdr3_length: 15; j_call: TRBJ1-2; cdr3_aa: CASRYPGTANYGYTF
v_call: TRBV7-3; cdr3_length: 15; j_call: TRBJ2-1; cdr3_aa: CASSSSGGDYNEQFF
v_call: TRBV10-3; cdr3_length: 14; j_call: TRBJ1-1; cdr3_aa: CAIAGTASNTEAFF
v_call: TRBV9; cdr3_length: 18; j_call: TRBJ2-1; cdr3_aa: CASSVVGGSVSSYNEQFF
v_call: TRBV15; cdr3_length: 16; j_call: TRBJ1-2; cdr3_aa: CATSLAPTGGFGGYTF
v_call: TRBV27; cdr3_length: 14; j_call: TRBJ1-5; cdr3_aa: CASSPRTGSQPQHF
v_call: TRBV6-1; cdr3_length: 14; j_call: TRBJ1-5; cdr3_aa: CASSDTGGWQPQHF
v_call: TRBV2; cdr3_length: 15; j_call: TRBJ1-2; cdr3_aa: CASSSGTGIYYGYTF